The rows below give T cell receptor beta chains drawn from one sample of a study of post-analysis software for immune sequencing data. TCRdb itself ran the PCR reads through MiXCR, one entry per CDR3 protein. The sample carries under 200,000 distinct CDR3 sequences, 29% recorded once. Sequenced sample: blood. These receptors all stem from a girl aged 2-17 years with multiple sclerosis. The CDR3 runs from the conserved cysteine through the conserved F or W. A D gene is named only where the DNA matches it firmly. Clone size, where shown, is once, few, many, or a class for clones that have expanded.

J,size,D,V,CDR3,DNA
TRBJ2-3,-,TRBD2,TRBV3-1,CASSPQGLASDTQYF,TGTGCCAGCAGCCCGCAGGGACTAGCTTCAGATACGCAGTATTTT
TRBJ2-1,many,TRBD1,TRBV7-8,CASSSLSGTGGSHEQFF,TGTGCCAGCAGCTCCCTCTCCGGGACAGGCGGTTCTCATGAGCAGTTCTTC
TRBJ1-4,once,-,TRBV29-1,CSVSGQPNEKLFF,TGCAGCGTTTCCGGACAGCCTAATGAAAAACTGTTTTTT
TRBJ2-6,few,-,TRBV20-1,CSARDGILKQGANVLTF,TGCAGTGCTAGAGACGGGATCTTAAAGCAAGGGGCCAACGTCCTGACTTTC
TRBJ1-5,few,-,TRBV3-1,CASSRRQSNQPQHF,TGTGCCAGCAGCCGACGACAGAGCAATCAGCCCCAGCATTTT
TRBJ1-4,many,-,TRBV6-5,CASSYYDAFPTNEKLFF,TGTGCCAGCAGTTACTATGACGCATTCCCAACTAATGAAAAACTGTTTTTT
TRBJ1-1,few,-,TRBV5-1,CASSRGGAGMNTEAFF,TGCGCCAGCAGCCGTGGGGGCGCGGGGATGAACACTGAAGCTTTCTTT
TRBJ1-2,many,TRBD1,TRBV20-1,CSARIDRDYGYTF,TGCAGTGCTAGGATAGACAGGGACTATGGCTACACCTTC
TRBJ2-7,-,-,TRBV20-1,CSARDLKVGALEQYF,TGCAGTGCTAGAGATCTGAAGGTGGGGGCCCTCGAGCAGTACTTC
TRBJ2-5,-,-,TRBV14,CASSQDWRGLSSETQYF,TGTGCCAGCAGCCAAGATTGGCGGGGGCTTTCCTCAGAGACCCAGTACTTC
TRBJ2-3,many,TRBD2,TRBV20-1,CSARGAREGTSAQYF,TGCAGTGCTAGAGGGGCTCGGGAGGGGACTAGCGCGCAGTATTTT
TRBJ2-5,-,-,TRBV7-2,CASSLGTRETQYF,TGTGCCAGCAGCTTAGGCACCAGGGAGACCCAGTACTTC
TRBJ2-1,many,-,TRBV7-3,CASSKKGDSYNEQFF,TGTGCCAGCAGCAAAAAGGGGGACTCCTACAATGAGCAGTTCTTC
TRBJ1-2,-,-,TRBV20-1,CSARREGWYGYTF,TGCAGTGCTAGGCGGGAGGGATGGTATGGCTACACCTTC
TRBJ2-1,few,TRBD1,TRBV6-5,CASSFAGTGVSYEQFF,TGTGCCAGCAGTTTCGCCGGGACAGGGGTTAGTTATGAGCAGTTCTTC
TRBJ1-6,many,-,TRBV14,CASSQGREYSPLHF,TGTGCCAGCAGCCAAGGCAGGGAGTATTCACCCCTCCACTTT
TRBJ1-5,few,-,TRBV28,CASSLLGFGNQPQHF,TGTGCCAGCAGTTTGCTGGGGTTCGGCAATCAGCCCCAGCATTTT
TRBJ2-3,many,-,TRBV6-6,CASTQSGDTQYF,TGTGCCAGCACCCAGTCGGGAGATACGCAGTATTTT
TRBJ1-1,-,-,TRBV7-9,CASSFSGRSNTEAFF,TGTGCCAGCAGCTTCTCCGGCAGGTCGAACACTGAAGCTTTCTTT
TRBJ2-7,few,-,TRBV12-3/TRBV12-4,CASSLWLYEQYF,TGTGCCAGCAGTTTGTGGCTTTACGAGCAGTACTTC
TRBJ2-7,-,-,TRBV14,CASSRRDRNTPYEQYF,TGTGCCAGCAGCCGACGAGACAGAAACACTCCCTACGAGCAGTACTTC
TRBJ1-5,-,-,TRBV14,CASSQGLGRPQHF,TGTGCCAGCAGCCAAGGATTAGGAAGGCCCCAGCATTTT
TRBJ2-3,few,-,TRBV21-1,CASSPQDRQSTDTQYF,TGTGCCAGCAGCCCCCAGGACAGGCAAAGCACAGATACGCAGTATTTT
TRBJ2-7,-,TRBD2,TRBV28,CASSSGLARTYEQYF,TGTGCCAGCAGCTCGGGACTAGCAAGAACCTACGAGCAGTACTTC
TRBJ1-2,-,-,TRBV29-1,CSAQDSPDFNYGYTF,TGCAGCGCCCAGGACAGCCCAGACTTTAACTATGGCTACACCTTC
TRBJ2-2,few,TRBD2,TRBV7-2,CASRSTSVAGELFF,TGTGCCAGCAGATCGACTAGCGTGGCCGGGGAGCTGTTTTTT
TRBJ1-1,-,-,TRBV21-1,CASAKNRGSHPAFF,TGTGCCAGCGCGAAAAACAGGGGATCGCACCCAGCTTTCTTT
TRBJ1-2,many,-,TRBV29-1,CSAGTDRNYGYTF,TGCAGCGCTGGGACGGATAGAAACTATGGCTACACCTTC
TRBJ2-1,many,-,TRBV7-9,CATRGRTTDQYNEQFF,TGTGCCACGAGGGGCAGGACCACGGACCAATACAATGAGCAGTTCTTC
TRBJ2-7,many,-,TRBV5-1,CASSLWGLMNEQYF,TGCGCCAGCAGCTTGTGGGGTTTAATGAACGAGCAGTACTTC
TRBJ1-5,few,-,TRBV24-1,CATSVRTGGHSIGGNQPQHF,TGTGCCACCAGTGTTAGGACGGGCGGTCACAGTATTGGCGGCAATCAGCCCCAGCATTTT
TRBJ1-6,few,-,TRBV12-3/TRBV12-4,CASRDLTGRIYNSPLHF,TGTGCCAGCAGGGACTTGACAGGCCGCATCTATAATTCACCCCTCCACTTT
TRBJ2-1,-,-,TRBV9,CASGPRGGRNEQFF,TGTGCCAGCGGCCCTAGGGGGGGGCGGAATGAGCAGTTCTTC
TRBJ2-1,many,-,TRBV29-1,CSVQLSYNEQFF,TGCAGCGTTCAGCTGTCCTACAATGAGCAGTTCTTC
TRBJ1-1,-,-,TRBV11-2,CASSLTWGAMNTEAFF,TGTGCCAGCAGCCTGACGTGGGGGGCCATGAACACTGAAGCTTTCTTT
TRBJ2-1,-,TRBD2,TRBV6-5,CASRYDRGGYNEQFF,TGTGCCAGCAGATACGACCGCGGGGGGTACAATGAGCAGTTCTTC
TRBJ2-1,-,-,TRBV14,CASSQDWRAGYNEQFF,TGTGCCAGCAGCCAAGATTGGCGGGCAGGCTACAATGAGCAGTTCTTC
TRBJ2-3,-,TRBD2,TRBV10-3,CAISELTSGRYTQYF,TGTGCCATCAGTGAGTTGACTAGCGGGCGATATACGCAGTATTTT
TRBJ2-3,many,TRBD2,TRBV4-2,CASSQLAGGPADTQYF,TGTGCCAGCAGCCAACTAGCGGGGGGGCCCGCAGATACGCAGTATTTT
TRBJ1-1,few,-,TRBV3-1,CASSQDAGQKAFF,TGTGCCAGCAGCCAAGATGCGGGCCAGAAGGCTTTCTTT